The 14 T cell receptor beta chains presented below share a single source sample, sequenced in a study of cytomegalovirus exposure and HLA in healthy donors (dated by TCRdb to 2016 to 2017). Library method: the immunoSEQ multiplex PCR assay. For the multiplex PCR, a mixture combining 60 forward primers for TCR Vbeta segments and 13 reverse primers for TCR Jbeta segments was used. TCRdb took over this immuneACCESS table, retaining in-frame rearrangements with V and J assigned. Such tables are incomplete; in checked studies, under half of the missing clones stem from an unresolved V gene, and the remainder is unexplained. This sample has 80,000 to 100,000 clones in its table, and under 70% of those were observed once. The ten largest clones capture 2% to 2.5% of the sample. Sequencing input: PBMCs. The origin of the receptors is a man aged 45-65 years in good health and CMV-seronegative.

The CDR3 is CASSRTAHEQYF. The CDR3 nucleotides are TGTGCCAGCAGCCGGACAGCCCACGAGCAGTACTTC. The chain combines TRBV5-6 with TRBJ2-7; TRBD1 might be the D (6 bases). CDR3 length equals 12 residues. In germline, CDR1 is SGHDT, CDR2 YYEEEE. V shed 4 bases and J shed 5 bases, with 10 bases lying between them.

Only a few counts were recorded for this clone. The chain is built from TRBV18 and TRBJ2-5; 7 nucleotides align to TRBD2. TRBJ2-7 explains the end of the DNA better; the J call may be wrong. The germline V gene encodes CDR1 KGHSH and CDR2 LQKENI. The CDR3 contains 18 residues. The CDR3 DNA reads as TGTGCCAGCTCACCCGGGGCGGGGAGGGACGGCGGATCCTACGAGCAGTACTTC. This translates into CASSPGAGRDGGSYEQYF.

The CDR3 region has the DNA TGTGCCAGCGTAAACACCCTACAGATGAACACTGAAGCTTTCTTT. Translating gives CASVNTLQMNTEAFF. The rearrangement links TRBV11-2 to TRBJ1-1; D unresolved. CDR1 and CDR2 from the germline V gene are SGHAT and FQNNGV. The V gene lost 8 bases and the J gene lost 0 bases, with 16 bases spanning the gap. The CDR3 contains 15 residues.

This chain connects TRBV7-3 to TRBJ1-2; possible D gene TRBD1, 5 bases. V dropped 2 bases and J dropped 7 bases, with 11 bases sitting between them. Germline V gene sequence: CDR1 SGHTA, CDR2 FQGTGA. The CDR3 is made up of 13 amino acids. The CDR3 region is CASSLQGYGGYTF. CDR3 DNA sequence: TGTGCCAGCAGCTTACAGGGTTACGGTGGCTACACCTTC.

This chain joins TRBV19 and TRBJ1-5; maybe TRBD1 (5 bases). V gave up 1 base and J gave up 3 bases, with 10 bases separating them. The V gene's germline CDR1 is LNHDA and CDR2 SQIVND (reference sequence). This CDR3 spans 15 amino acids. This CDR3 is CASSIGRGPNQPQHF. CDR3 bases: TGTGCCAGTAGTATAGGAAGGGGTCCCAATCAGCCCCAGCATTTT.

This clone was detected a few times. The V call is TRBV29-1, the J call TRBJ2-1; D is perhaps TRBD2 (7 bases). The CDR3 is made up of 18 amino acids. V dropped 6 bases and J dropped 0 bases, with 24 bases sitting between them. Per germline, CDR1 SQVTM and CDR2 ANQGSEA. The CDR3 region has the DNA TGCAGCGTCCCAAGGCCTCCGGGGGGCTCAAGCTCCTACAATGAGCAGTTCTTC. The encoded protein is CSVPRPPGGSSSYNEQFF.

The chain carries TRBV5-4 and TRBJ2-2, with 8 bases identical to TRBD2. Germline lookup yields CDR1 SGHNT and CDR2 YYREEE (reference sequence). There are 15 residues in the CDR3. V lost 4 bases and J lost 4; bases outside the gene matches: 6. CDR3 coding DNA: TGTGCCAGCAGCCACGGGGGGGCAGGCACCGGGGAGCTGTTTTTT. Protein product: CASSHGGAGTGELFF.

V is TRBV5-6 and J is TRBJ1-2, with 10 nucleotides matching TRBD1. Germline CDR1 SGHDT, CDR2 YYEEEE. This CDR3 is 14 amino acids long. The V and J ends lost 6 bases and 5 bases, in that order; junction bases with no gene match: 7. CDR3 amino acids: CASNRDRGLYGYTF. In nucleotides, the CDR3 is TGTGCCAGCAACCGGGACAGGGGCCTTTATGGCTACACCTTC.

This chain connects TRBV29-1 to TRBJ1-1, with TRBD1 as a possible D gene (5 bases). Between the trimmed V and J ends, which lost 4 bases and 0 bases, there was a span of 18 bases. The germline CDR1 and CDR2 sequences are SQVTM and ANQGSEA. The CDR3 has 16 residues. CDR3 coding DNA: TGCAGCGTTGGCAACGGGGGGTCGAGGATGAACACTGAAGCTTTCTTT. Amino acids: CSVGNGGSRMNTEAFF.

The chain has TRBV29-1 and TRBJ1-2, with TRBD1 identical over 7 bases. The J segment lost 1 base and the V segment lost 6 bases, leaving 8 bases of the junction unmatched. Germline values: CDR1 SQVTM, CDR2 ANQGSEA. CDR3 length: 14 amino acids. The CDR3, as DNA: TGCAGCGTAACAACAGGGGCCCTTAACTATGGCTACACCTTC. Residues: CSVTTGALNYGYTF.

The CDR3 coding sequence is TGCGCCAGCAGCTTATCTTCCTTTAGCACAGATACGCAGTATTTT. Translation: CASSLSSFSTDTQYF. This sequence joins TRBV5-1 and TRBJ2-3; D is undetermined. V was shortened by 2 bases and J by 0 bases, with 10 bases between the two germline ends. This CDR3 is built from 15 residues. CDR1 SGHRS and CDR2 YFSETQ come from the germline V gene.

The J gene is TRBJ1-1, the V gene TRBV19; 10 nucleotides match TRBD1. Trimming at V came to 4 bases and at J to 10 bases, leaving 9 bases not matched to a gene. The CDR3 length is 14 residues. From germline, CDR1 is LNHDA and CDR2 SQIVND (reference sequence). This chain's CDR3 is CASSTRQGATGAFF. DNA of the CDR3: TGTGCCAGTAGTACTAGACAGGGGGCGACAGGAGCTTTCTTT.

The genes are TRBV28 and TRBJ1-5; the D gene is possibly TRBD1 (5 bases). Germline assignment: CDR1 MDHEN and CDR2 SYDVKM. The CDR3 runs to 14 residues. V shed 10 bases and J shed 3 bases, with 16 bases lying between them. The CDR3 coding sequence is TGTGCCATCCAAGGTGGGGGGAACAATCAGCCCCAGCATTTT. Its protein is CAIQGGGNNQPQHF.

The chain employs TRBV29-1 and TRBJ2-7, with D perhaps TRBD2 (6 bases). This CDR3 spans 13 amino acids. V lost 6 bases and J lost 7, with 19 bases in between. Germline V gene data show CDR1 as SQVTM and CDR2 as ANQGSEA. CDR3 residues: CSVVGGILREQYF. DNA for the CDR3: TGCAGCGTCGTGGGCGGGATACTACGGGAGCAGTACTTC.